This TCR beta chain was recovered during a study of blood T cells in healthy people across ages. Germline lookup yields CDR1 MGHRA and CDR2 YSYEKL. The CDR3 is 19 amino acids. Trimming took 4 bases from V and 6 from J; bases not matched to a gene: 20. A sample-barcoded 5' primer and a J-beta primer mix were used in a second PCR of about 7 to 11 cycles. Via MiXCR, TCRdb re-called the 5' RACE reads, giving one row per CDR3 protein. The sample records about a million distinct CDR3 sequences, around two fifths being singletons. This sequence originates from a young man in good health. The sample comprised blood. This sequence joins TRBV4-1 and TRBJ2-1, with 8 bases matching TRBD1. The CDR3 bases are TGCGCCAGCAGCCGAGATTCGGTTGTCGGACAGGGCTATGCCAATGAGCAGTTCTTC. This codes for CASSRDSVVGQGYANEQFF.